The clone carrying this T cell receptor (beta chain) was recorded only once. These data belong to a study of blood T cell repertoires in COVID-19. Study-level information: COVID-19 samples collected from the United States, Italy and Spain covered acute and convalescent phases. PBMCs, B-cell-depleted T cells, or T cells were the source of the cDNA or gDNA that made up the material.

As originally analysed: For nucleated cells, counts were estimated from reference gene primer amplification. Profiled with immunoSEQ multiplex PCR; TCRdb holds only in-frame clones, not every one. V, J and clone size were drawn from that table, and D and trimming were deduced from the DNA. The sample shows fewer than 25,000 clones, about 89% of them seen only once. This TCR was sampled from a man aged 50 to 59 with active COVID-19. What was sequenced was peripheral blood.

CDR3 region: CAASQGVEAFF. The DNA for the CDR3 is TGTGCCGCCTCCCAGGGGGTTGAAGCTTTCTTT. The genes are TRBV9 and TRBJ1-1; TRBD1 aligns across 7 bases. Germline lookup yields CDR1 SGDLS and CDR2 YYNGEE. V shed 10 bases, J shed 7 bases, and the junction held 7 bases outside the gene matches. The CDR3 length is 11 residues.